Presented here are 15 T cell receptor beta chains from one specimen sequenced in a study of T cells in Graves' hyperthyroidism and ophthalmopathy. There were TCR beta CDR3 regions amplified from RNA transcripts. HTBI primers were the set used in a first-round RT-PCR of the TCR CDR3. TCRdb recomputed calls from the multiplex PCR reads with MiXCR, one row per CDR3 protein. The table records hundreds of thousands of distinct CDR3 sequences, around 18% of them present only once. The sequenced material came from blood. Receptors were obtained from a man aged 35 to 55 with Graves' hyperthyroidism.

There are many counts of this clonotype. V is TRBV20-1 and J is TRBJ2-7; TRBD1 might be the D (6 bases). The CDR3 is 15 residues long. Germline values: CDR1 DFQATT, CDR2 SNEGSKA (reference sequence). V was pared by 6 bases and J by 0 bases, with 18 bases between. The chain's CDR3 is CSADSDRPSSYEQYF. The CDR3 bases are TGCAGTGCAGACTCGGACAGACCGAGCTCCTACGAGCAGTACTTC.

This clonotype was detected many times. The V and J genes are TRBV5-1 and TRBJ2-3; no firm D call. V was clipped by 2 bases and J by 0 bases, with 7 bases between them. The germline gives CDR1 SGHRS, CDR2 YFSETQ. The CDR3 has 14 residues. This CDR3 reads CASSFPDSTDTQYF. The CDR3 region has the DNA TGCGCCAGCAGCTTCCCCGACAGCACAGATACGCAGTATTTT.

This clonotype has a count of ten or more. This chain links TRBV5-1 with TRBJ2-5; 10 bases are a match to TRBD1. V was clipped by 3 bases and J by 4 bases; unmatched bases: 6. CDR3 length: 15 amino acids. Germline V gene data show CDR1 as SGHRS and CDR2 as YFSETQ. The CDR3 region has the DNA TGCGCCAGCAGCTCCGGGACAGGGGAGGGAGAGACCCAGTACTTC. Its translation is CASSSGTGEGETQYF.

The chain employs TRBV27 and TRBJ1-1, with D perhaps matching TRBD1 (5 bases). The CDR3 totals 14 residues. The V gene's germline CDR1 is MNHEY and CDR2 SMNVEV (reference sequence). V gave up 8 bases and J gave up 5 bases, with 18 bases separating them. CDR3 sequence reads: CASGKDSEWTEAFF. The CDR3 DNA follows: TGTGCCAGCGGTAAAGACAGTGAGTGGACTGAAGCTTTCTTT.

This clonotype showed up just once. The V call is TRBV19, the J call TRBJ1-1; D possibly corresponds to TRBD1 (5 bases). This CDR3 contains 13 residues. The V end lost 1 base, the J end lost 8 bases, and 11 bases lay between the germline ends. Germline V CDR1 and CDR2: LNHDA, SQIVND (reference sequence). The CDR3 DNA follows: TGTGCCAGTAGTATAGGTGGTGGGACGGAAGCTTTCTTT. This codes for CASSIGGGTEAFF.

This clonotype was recorded at least ten times. The rearrangement uses TRBV2 and TRBJ1-2, with D perhaps TRBD1 (6 bases). Looked up from germline, CDR1 is SNHLY and CDR2 is FYNNEI. The CDR3 consists of 15 residues. Trimming stripped 7 bases from V and 0 bases from J, with 15 bases between. The CDR3: CASKGPGGSNYGYTF. In nucleotides, the CDR3 is TGTGCCAGCAAGGGGCCGGGGGGCTCTAACTATGGCTACACCTTC.

This clonotype has ten or more counts. The chain is built from TRBV5-5 and TRBJ1-2; D is perhaps TRBD1 (6 bases). V was cut by 4 bases and J by 5 bases, with 12 bases left in between. Germline values: CDR1 SGHKS, CDR2 YYEKEE (reference sequence). This CDR3 contains 13 residues. CDR3 coding DNA: TGTGCCAGCAGCCAGGACAGTCTTTATGGCTACACCTTC. Encoded protein: CASSQDSLYGYTF.

The chain has TRBV20-1 and TRBJ1-4; D gene unclear. The V gene's germline CDR1 is DFQATT and CDR2 SNEGSKA (reference sequence). This CDR3 has 12 residues. V was pared by 1 base and J by 12 bases, with 12 bases between. The CDR3 protein is CSARASVRELFF. Written as DNA, the CDR3 is TGCAGTGCTAGAGCTTCAGTCAGAGAACTGTTTTTT.

This rearrangement joins TRBV30 to TRBJ1-1; D is uncertain. The CDR3 totals 13 residues. V lost 2 bases to trimming and J lost 6 bases, with 13 bases between them. CDR1 is GTSNPN, CDR2 SVGIG, per germline (reference sequence). The CDR3 loop is CAWSYGAKSEAFF. The DNA of the CDR3 is TGTGCCTGGAGTTACGGTGCAAAGTCTGAAGCTTTCTTT.

This clonotype has a count of ten or more. This chain links TRBV20-1 with TRBJ2-7; 7 bases fit TRBD2. The CDR3 totals 13 residues. Germline CDR1 DFQATT, CDR2 SNEGSKA (reference sequence). Trimming cost V 6 bases and J 3 bases; bases outside gene matches: 8. CDR3 sequence (DNA): TGCAGTGCCCGCTGGGGGGGAGTCTACGAGCAGTACTTC. Translated, it gives CSARWGGVYEQYF.

This chain's CDR3 is CASSRDGTGSTEAFF. Written as DNA, the CDR3 is TGTGCCAGCAGTCGAGACGGGACAGGGTCCACTGAAGCTTTCTTT. This chain joins TRBV2 and TRBJ1-1; 9 nucleotides agree with TRBD1. CDR3 length: 15 amino acids. V was clipped by 5 bases and J by 4 bases; unmatched bases: 8. The germline V gene encodes CDR1 SNHLY and CDR2 FYNNEI.

This clonotype was recorded many times. The rearrangement links TRBV7-2 to TRBJ2-7; weak D call: TRBD1 (5 bases). The V and J ends lost 1 base and 0 bases respectively, with 7 bases between them. Germline CDR1 SGHTA, CDR2 FQGNSA. The CDR3 totals 14 residues. The CDR3 loop reads CASSLGGRSYEQYF. As DNA, the CDR3 is TGTGCCAGCAGCTTAGGGGGCCGCTCCTACGAGCAGTACTTC.

This clonotype was seen many times. The rearrangement links TRBV7-9 to TRBJ2-5, with 8 bases identical to TRBD2. Germline values: CDR1 SEHNR, CDR2 FQNEAQ (reference sequence). V lost 5 bases to trimming and J lost 0 bases; unmatched junction nucleotides: 5. This CDR3 contains 15 residues. As DNA, the CDR3 is TGTGCCAGCAGCCATGGTAGCGGGAACCAAGAGACCCAGTACTTC. Protein product: CASSHGSGNQETQYF.

This clonotype was recorded at least ten times. The gene calls are TRBV18 and TRBJ2-2; maybe TRBD2 (5 bases). The CDR3 sequence is 15 residues long. From germline, CDR1 is KGHSH and CDR2 LQKENI. The V and J ends lost 6 bases and 5 bases respectively, with 16 bases between them. In DNA, the CDR3 is TGTGCCAGCTCGGCTAGCAGTGAAATGACCGGGGAGCTGTTTTTT. This codes for CASSASSEMTGELFF.

This clonotype came up many times. For the CDR3, the DNA is TGTGCCAGCAGCTTGCGAGGGACACAAGCTTTCTTT. Protein sequence: CASSLRGTQAFF. This chain links TRBV5-6 with TRBJ1-1, with D possibly being TRBD1 (6 bases). The germline V gene encodes CDR1 SGHDT and CDR2 YYEEEE. The V end lost 1 base, the J end lost 9 bases, and 10 bases lay between the germline ends. This CDR3 is built from 12 residues. Full variable domain (missing parts from reference TRBV5-6 and TRBJ1-1): DAGVTQSPTHLIKTRGQQVTLRCSPKSGHDTVSWYQQALGQGPQFIFQYYEEEERQRGNFPDRFSGHQFPNYSSELNVNALLLGDSALYLCASSLRGTQAFFGQGTRLTVV.